This T cell receptor (beta chain) was retrieved from a study of T cell responses to AZD1222 COVID-19 vaccine. Sequenced by immunoSEQ multiplex PCR; TCRdb stores in-frame clones only, minus some. The repertoire includes 90,000 to 120,000 clones, approximately 90% of them detected once, and 4.8% sits in the top ten. Comment on this clone: Its antigen remains unidentified.

Study-level findings and limits: Just five or six AZD1222 recipients tested seropositive at baseline. White British ancestry dominated among donors, who included more females, and clonal diversity was possibly underestimated. Reports say nearly half of spike-specific TCRs go after unmutated variant regions.

Germline CDR1 MNHEY, CDR2 SMNVEV (reference sequence). Trimming took 5 bases from V and 5 from J; bases not matched to a gene: 7. CDR3 length: 14 amino acids. This chain uses TRBV27 with TRBJ1-1; 8 positions agree with TRBD1. This specimen consisted of peripheral blood, obtained 28 days after the second AZD1222 dose. The source is an adult who received the AZD1222 COVID-19 vaccine. The CDR3 DNA follows: TGTGCCAGCAGTCTCAGGGGGCGGGAGACTGAAGCTTTCTTT. This sequence encodes CASSLRGRETEAFF.